This T cell receptor (beta chain) stems from a study of T cell responses to AZD1222 COVID-19 vaccine. The CDR3 extends over 14 amino acids. V shed 7 bases and J shed 0 bases, with 12 bases lying between them. Germline loops: CDR1 SGHRS, CDR2 YFSETQ. Analysis merged second doses at about 4 or about 12 weeks. The repertoire was sequenced with immunoSEQ multiplex PCR; TCRdb's copy has only in-frame clones and lacks some. The table lists tens of thousands of clones, 90% of them singletons, with more than 2.5% in the top ten. With regard to this clone: Antigen unknown.

General study results and limits: Spike as a whole was targeted by vaccine-associated CD4 TCRs, dominant at 160-218 and 743-854. Only five to seven AZD1222 recipients were seropositive at baseline.

Sequencing used peripheral blood, obtained 28 days after the second AZD1222 dose. The receptor comes from an adult who received the AZD1222 COVID-19 vaccine. The chain recombines TRBV5-1 with TRBJ2-3; D not resolved. The CDR3 loop reads CASSTGPSTDTQYF. In nucleotides, the CDR3 is TGCGCCAGCTCCACCGGGCCTAGCACAGATACGCAGTATTTT.